The source of this TCR beta chain is a study of cytomegalovirus exposure and HLA in healthy donors (dated by TCRdb to 2017 to 2019). Study-level background: According to an earlier analysis of 587 of the donors, about 179 million T cells yielded roughly 110 million unique TCR beta sequences and roughly 280 Gb of sequence data. To study patterns of TCR occurrence, a later analysis re-analyzed previously published TCR beta repertoires from around 670 donors and added high-resolution HLA genotyping. Both class I and class II loci were covered by HLA typing, at four-digit resolution. Four to six DR-DQ haplotypes were handled as single units for association and clustering, since linkage in the cohort was strong. The study used immunosequencing to profile the T cell repertoires of 666 subjects and linked those repertoires to cytomegalovirus serostatus. In a later genetic analysis, genome-wide SNP genotypes for about 55% of the roughly 700 donors were used, and that subset was treated as a discovery cohort. The study aimed to test whether signatures of past pathogen exposure could be identified by cataloging public T cell receptors. Of the 300 to 450 genotyped donors, roughly 76% were placed in the genetic ancestry cluster associated with self-reported Caucasian donors. A separate validation cohort of 100 to 150 different subjects was used in addition to the approximately 670-subject first cohort. Every discovery cohort repertoire had been produced on one sequencing platform. Roughly 310 gigabases of sequencing data and some 85 million unique TCR sequences were included in an early release covering several hundred HLA-typed donors. Donor age, sex, ethnicity and CMV serostatus were compiled alongside the repertoire data. Rather than drawing on any new phenotypic data, the later analysis identified candidate immune exposures from TCR beta sequences and the way those sequences occurred across donors. To decide whether each TCR beta V gene segment behaved as functional or pseudogenic, an earlier analysis of 587 of the donors relied on high-throughput TCR beta sequencing. The study combined high-throughput TCR immunosequencing, statistical association of individual TCRs with disease status, and machine learning to predict cytomegalovirus infection status. Typing coverage differed by locus: A, B, C, DRB1 and DQB1 were typed in about 620-630 donors, DQA1 in around 500, DPA1 in roughly 590, and DPB1 in approximately 450. Among roughly 370 genotyped donors of the cohort, an average of 235,054 unique TCR beta nucleotide sequences were sequenced per donor, about a sixth of them non-productive.

About this clone: Its antigen has not been determined. No base-level quality is on record; no much larger clone is a single base apart.

Broader findings and caveats from the paper: Because HLA typing was missing for some donors at each locus, association tests included only the typed subset. According to a later analysis, parvovirus B19, influenza, CMV and Epstein-Barr virus appeared linked to several top co-occurrence clusters. Cytomegalovirus status was reported to be diagnosed by the classifier with high specificity and sensitivity in both the original and validation cohorts. Some 16 rarely observed V segments, including chromosome 9 orphons, were excluded from the earlier analysis of about 500 of the donors because counts were too low. The study gave a list of under 200 TCR beta chains associated with cytomegalovirus. In a later analysis, HLA-associated TCR beta chains were found to be more clonally expanded and to have lower generation probabilities than equally common non-associated chains. In vitro tests confirmed that a few of the cytomegalovirus-associated TCR beta chains recognize cytomegalovirus antigens. An association between a missense DCLRE1C variant and V-gene and J-gene trimming of TCR beta chains was found in a later genetic analysis and replicated in an independent cohort. The authors suggested that the approach could potentially be extended to other disease states and immunological phenotypes. In a later analysis, TCR association rates were found to vary across HLA loci, with the most associated TCRs seen for DRB1 alleles and the fewest for HLA-C alleles. A cluster of highly shared sequence variants was judged likely to represent a technical artifact of the sequencing pipeline. Most TCR sequences were observed very rarely across donors, whereas some public TCRs were present in many individuals. Because the 87-base-pair reads could not distinguish some IMGT-functional V segments, including TRBV6-2 and TRBV6-3, those segments were excluded. Compared with the approximately 670-donor mean, donors in an Asian-associated ancestry cluster had fewer N-insertions in productive TCRs, according to a later genetic analysis. An earlier analysis of 450 to 750 of the donors showed that most TCR beta V segments appeared in productive rearrangements either about 87% or about 30% of the time, which broadly matched IMGT annotations. CMV serostatus was the only immune exposure information available for the cohort. The cohort was sequenced for TCR beta chains only, and without alpha or paired-chain data the features that could be detected were limited. A later analysis found that most CMV-associated TCR beta chains appeared HLA-restricted, with HLA associations seemingly driven largely by CMV exposure. Correlated functional status among segregating V segments might be attributable to linkage disequilibrium, but an unknown experimental factor could not be ruled out. Strong co-occurrence of HLA alleles, especially DR and DQ, made assigning TCR associations to individual alleles difficult. Sequencing depth was assumed to be roughly uniform across donors in the presence/absence analyses, though that assumption may not hold. A further reported finding was that TCR beta sequences accurately predicted the HLA-A and HLA-B alleles for most subjects in the first cohort. In a later analysis, 15,000 to 20,000 TCR beta sequences were associated with specific HLA alleles at a false discovery rate of 0.05.

After removal of 1 base from V and 1 base from J, the junction retains 2 bases not matched to a gene. Per the germline V gene, MGHDK is the CDR1 and SYGVNS is the CDR2. From the cysteine through the phenylalanine, the CDR3 covers 15 amino acids. Of the read, only the CDR3 DNA is kept; its 45 bases are in frame from base 1. The cohort comprised fewer than 700 healthy bone marrow donors. Cohort members were all nominally healthy when sampled, although unrecorded immune exposures were likely present. The donor tested CMV seronegative, placing the donor among the roughly 400 seronegative members of the cohort. A peripheral blood sample was collected from each donor, and TCR beta sequencing was performed on peripheral blood mononuclear cells. Genomic DNA was extracted from the blood cell samples with the Qiagen DNeasy Blood Extraction Kit. Library method: the immunoSEQ multiplex PCR assay. The multiplex PCR relied on a mix of 60 forward primers for TCR Vbeta segments and 13 reverse primers for TCR Jbeta segments. Amplification of the CDR3 region of rearranged TCR beta genes was performed with a multiplex PCR assay on genomic DNA. Amplified TCR beta libraries were sequenced as 87-base-pair reads on the Illumina HiSeq System. In the authors' own workflow: Across the 700 or so repertoires, a later analysis counted roughly 84 million unique TCR beta chains, roughly 11 million of which were shared by at least two donors. Raw reads were error-corrected and collapsed into unique sequences by a nearest-neighbor algorithm in which closely related sequences were merged to remove PCR and sequencing errors. To assign V, D and J gene segments, CDR3 sequences were aligned to IMGT reference sequences. For a sequence to be retained, a match of at least six nucleotides to both a V gene segment and a J gene segment was required. Rearrangements were called productive when the CDR3 lacked stop codons and stayed in frame with V and J; all others were non-productive. Following IMGT convention, CDR3 was defined as the stretch from the second conserved V-encoded cysteine up to the conserved J-encoded phenylalanine. In an earlier analysis of roughly 610 of the donors, sequences lacking an unambiguous match to a single V gene segment were excluded. An earlier analysis of a few hundred of the donors classified V segments as functional when productive rearrangements were above 56.7% and as segregating when the standard deviation between donors was above 5%. A statistical classification framework was developed to diagnose cytomegalovirus status using the catalog of TCR beta chain sequences. V and J gene assignment, in a later analysis, came from comparing TCR nucleotide sequences with IMGT/GENE-DB human TR gene sequences. Using the TCRdist pipeline, a later analysis assigned CDR3 sequences along with most-parsimonious VDJ recombination scenarios. In a later analysis, each TCR beta chain was defined by its CDR3 amino acid sequence together with its V-gene family, and reads without a unique V-gene family were excluded. In a later analysis, 450 to 600 highly shared, low-generation-probability nucleotide sequences were removed to address suspected cross-contamination and a sequencing artifact. In a later analysis, a clonal expansion index was calculated for each public chain from normalized within-repertoire ranks of inferred template counts. Generation probabilities in a later analysis came from a VDJ recombination model fitted to out-of-frame rearrangements, and those results were checked against IGoR. Hypergeometric tests were used in a later analysis to score TCR-TCR, TCR-HLA and TCR-CMV co-occurrence, with a repertoire-size bias correction applied to the TCR pairs. A later analysis estimated false discovery rates by permuting HLA or CMV assignments 20 times. In a later analysis, co-occurring TCRs were grouped with DBSCAN, and TCRdist sequence similarity was added when clustering was performed within HLA-allele-positive subsets. For co-occurrence clustering, repertoires with fewer than 30,000 or more than 120,000 public chains were excluded, along with roughly 5 repertoires with anomalous nucleotide sharing. TCRdb provides this immuneACCESS table in a form limited to in-frame rearrangements. Some clones are lacking; in checked studies, under half of them reflect an unresolved V gene, and why the rest are absent is not known. V and J calls and clone size are copied from that table; D and trimming were computed from the DNA. The sample table contains about 180,000 clones; only one count was recorded for about four fifths of them. The ten largest clonotypes hold nearly 2.5% of the sample.

The sequence was obtained from a male donor in good health and CMV-seronegative. This receptor chain uses TRBV25-1 and TRBJ2-3; 7 central bases correspond to TRBD1. Sequencing was performed on PBMCs. Here the CDR3 is given as CASSEFGQGTDTQYF. The sequence in DNA is TGTGCCAGCAGTGAATTTGGACAGGGCACAGATACGCAGTATTTT.